The T cell receptor (beta chain) described here comes from a study of beta chain features in type 1 diabetes. Regarding the study as a whole: TCRB CDR3s were moderately but significantly shorter in Type 1 diabetes patients in all four CD4+ subsets. PCR might show a preference for shorter templates, equally across patients and controls.

Expressed TCRB transcripts were sequenced because the isolated RNA had all been reverse transcribed beforehand. Profiling relied on immunoSEQ multiplex PCR, and the TCRdb table lists in-frame clones only, not all of them. The sample carries 430,000 or so clones, about an eighth recorded once. This clone appeared a few times. Its antigen remains unknown. The germline V gene has CDR1 SGDLS and CDR2 YYNGEE. The CDR3 contains 14 residues. V lost 1 base and J 6 bases, leaving 12 bases between the germline ends. This clonotype originated in a woman aged 18-29 years in good health. V gene TRBV9 combines with J gene TRBJ2-3, with a tentative D call TRBD1 (5 bases). The specimen sequenced was naive CD4+ T cells from blood. In DNA form, the CDR3 reads TGTGCCAGCAGCGTACGGGCAGGGTTGGATACGCAGTATTTT. It specifies CASSVRAGLDTQYF. Variable domain in full (rest from reference TRBV9 and TRBJ2-3): DSGVTQTPKHLITATGQRVTLRCSPRSGDLSVYWYQQSLDQGLQFLIQYYNGEERAKGNILERFSAQQFPDLHSELNLSSLELGDSALYFCASSVRAGLDTQYFGPGTRLTVL.